This note documents a single TCR beta chain sequence. Germline assignment: CDR1 SEHNR and CDR2 FQNEAQ (reference sequence). Trimming removed 5 bases from V and 0 bases from J, with 17 bases in between. The CDR3 spans 17 residues. This sample was taken from a study of T cell repertoires in cytomegalovirus infection. TCRdb reprocessed the reads via MiXCR and lists one record per CDR3 protein. The sample shows nearly 450,000 distinct CDR3 sequences, approximately 32% of them seen only once. The chain employs TRBV7-9 and TRBJ2-4; TRBD1 might be the D (5 bases). The receptor was derived from a human donor in good health (CMV status not recorded). Some clones in this sample may be carry-over from other donors' samples. Sequences were obtained from PBMCs. The CDR3 region has the DNA TGTGCCAGCAGCGCTACAGGCTCAGCTGCAGCCAAAAACATTCAGTACTTC. This sequence encodes CASSATGSAAAKNIQYF.